The clone carrying this T cell receptor (beta chain) counts as large. Its specificity is unknown. CDR1 is KGHSH and CDR2 is LQKENI in the germline V gene. V gave up 0 bases and J gave up 1 base, with 3 bases separating them. The CDR3 consists of 13 residues. Clones were read by immunoSEQ multiplex PCR, and TCRdb kept only the in-frame ones, dropping some. Of 4,500 to 5,000 clones in the sample, 76% were seen once. This sample stems from a study of immune evolution from preneoplasia to lung adenocarcinoma. Points from the study as a whole: Clonality was highest in normal lung, lower in later-stage lesions apparently. Top clone frequencies peaked in normal lung, apparently declining through invasive adenocarcinoma.

Resections took place in Japan or China from about 2014 to 2017. The chain combines TRBV18 with TRBJ2-5; no firm D call. This receptor was identified in a person between 60 and 79 years old with lung adenocarcinoma. Material for sequencing was FFPE adjacent normal lung tissue. The CDR3 protein is CASSPPSQETQYF. The CDR3 coding sequence is TGTGCCAGCTCACCACCGAGCCAAGAGACCCAGTACTTC.